Each of the 10 T cell receptor beta chains below was sequenced from the same sample in a study of CD8 T cells in Susac syndrome. RNA was extracted with the RNeasy kit, and a quantity of roughly 0.45 to 1 ug was reverse transcribed using random hexamers. TCRdb redid the calling of the immunoSEQ multiplex PCR reads with MiXCR, one entry per CDR3 protein. The data contain some 70,000 distinct CDR3 sequences, 94% of them singletons. The sample comprised CD8+ T cells from PBMCs. The receptor set was obtained from a human donor with multiple sclerosis.

The chain links TRBV20-1 to TRBJ2-3; D may be TRBD2 (6 bases). V shed 5 bases and J shed 5 bases, with 14 bases lying between them. CDR1 is DFQATT, CDR2 SNEGSKA, per germline (reference sequence). There are 13 residues in the CDR3. CDR3 DNA: TGCAGTGCTGACTCCGGAGGGCGAGATACGCAGTATTTT. This translates into CSADSGGRDTQYF.

The rearrangement uses TRBV11-1 and TRBJ1-1; D gene ambiguous. The CDR3 has 14 amino acids. Germline loops: CDR1 SGHAT, CDR2 FQDESV (reference sequence). V lost 7 bases and J lost 4, with 16 bases in between. CDR3 DNA sequence: TGTGCCAGCACCCTTGGGGTTGTGGGCACTGAAGCTTTCTTT. Translation: CASTLGVVGTEAFF.

In its sample, this clonotype was seen once. The chain combines TRBV7-3 with TRBJ2-1; 8 nucleotides align to TRBD2. The CDR3 contains 12 residues. J lost 15 bases, V lost 0 bases, and 4 bases had no gene match. Germline V gene sequence: CDR1 SGHTA, CDR2 FQGTGA. The CDR3 nucleotides read TGTGCCAGCAGCTTAACTAGCGGGGTTATGTTCTTC. Translating gives CASSLTSGVMFF. Supplemented by reference TRBV7-3 and TRBJ2-1, the full variable domain reads GAGVSQTPSNKVTEKGKYVELRCDPISGHTALYWYRQSLGQGPEFLIYFQGTGAADDSGLPNDRFFAVRPEGSVSTLKIQRTERGDSAVYLCASSLTSGVMFFGPGTRLTVL.

The CDR3 DNA reads TGCAGCGTTGAAGGAGGTGCCTTGCCAGCTTCTGGGGCCAACGTCCTGACTTTC. It is translated as CSVEGGALPASGANVLTF. The chain employs TRBV29-1 and TRBJ2-6; D is ambiguous. The germline gives CDR1 SQVTM, CDR2 ANQGSEA. The V end was cut by 1 base, the J end by 1 base, with 17 bases between. The CDR3 spans 18 residues.

The chain couples TRBV29-1 to TRBJ2-1; TRBD2 might be the D (5 bases). V was pared by 6 bases and J by 3 bases, with 27 bases between. The CDR3 is 18 amino acids. The germline V gene has CDR1 SQVTM and CDR2 ANQGSEA. CDR3 DNA: TGCAGCGTGAAGGAGGCACACTTCTCGATGTCCTTCTACAATGAGCAGTTCTTC. Protein product: CSVKEAHFSMSFYNEQFF.

The chain combines TRBV7-9 with TRBJ2-3, with 7 bases fitting TRBD2. Per the germline V gene, CDR1 is SEHNR and CDR2 is FQNEAQ (reference sequence). Unmatched junction bases numbered 8, after V lost 4 bases and J lost 10 bases. This CDR3 has 13 amino acids. The CDR3 nucleotides read TGTGCCAGCAGCTCCGGGACTAAGGAGGCGCAGTATTTT. It encodes CASSSGTKEAQYF.

This chain links TRBV7-9 with TRBJ1-6, with 10 bases aligning to TRBD1. With V trimmed by 2 bases and J by 6 bases, 10 bases remained unmatched. In germline, CDR1 is SEHNR, CDR2 FQNEAQ (reference sequence). The CDR3 runs to 18 residues. The CDR3 sequence is CASSLLGTGERINSPLHF. In nucleotides, the CDR3 is TGTGCCAGCAGCTTATTGGGGACAGGGGAACGAATTAATTCACCCCTCCACTTT. Looking up the rest from reference TRBV7-9 and TRBJ1-6 gives the full variable domain: DTGVSQNPRHKITKRGQNVTFRCDPISEHNRLYWYRQTLGQGPEFLTYFQNEAQLEKSRLLSDRFSAERPKGSFSTLEIQRTEQGDSAMYLCASSLLGTGERINSPLHFGNGTRLTVT.

In DNA, the CDR3 is TGCAGTGCTAGAGAATCTCGGGGGTACAATGAGCAGTTCTTC. As protein: CSARESRGYNEQFF. V usage is TRBV20-1 and J usage is TRBJ2-1; D possibly corresponds to TRBD2 (6 bases). Looked up from germline, CDR1 is DFQATT and CDR2 is SNEGSKA (reference sequence). The germline V and J ends were trimmed by 0 bases and 4 bases, with 10 bases remaining between them. The CDR3 covers 14 residues.

This clonotype has only one observation. The V and J genes are TRBV7-9 and TRBJ2-7, with D possibly being TRBD2 (6 bases). V was trimmed by 0 bases and J by 5 bases, leaving 14 bases between them. CDR3 length: 15 amino acids. The germline CDR1 and CDR2 sequences are SEHNR and FQNEAQ (reference sequence). DNA of the CDR3: TGTGCCAGCAGCTTAGCCCCCCAACTAGCCCACGAGCAGTACTTC. Its translation: CASSLAPQLAHEQYF.

This chain connects TRBV23-1 to TRBJ2-7, with D hard to call. TRBV23-1 is labeled an ORF, and its function is uncertain. V was cut by 6 bases and J by 6 bases, with 12 bases left in between. The CDR3 contains 12 residues. The CDR3 bases are TGCGCCAGCAGCCCTCAATCATGCGAGCAGTACTTC. Translating it yields CASSPQSCEQYF.